This record covers a single T cell receptor (beta chain). The sample holds a few counts of this clonotype. This receptor's antigen is unknown. Base qualities were left out, and no much larger clone turns up one base away. The donors were roughly 39 Caucasian individuals from Russia, aged about 6 to 95 years, who were systemically healthy. Roughly 9 milliliters of peripheral blood were drawn from each donor into EDTA-treated Vacutainer tubes. Ficoll-Paque density-gradient centrifugation was used to isolate PBMCs, with at least 6.5 million per sample. Total RNA, at least 5 micrograms per sample, was extracted from PBMCs with Trizol reagent. Naive CD45RAhigh/CD27high T cell percentages were measured by flow cytometry on a PBMC aliquot from every donor. CDR1 and CDR2 (DFQATT, SNEGSKA) derive from the germline V gene (reference sequence). At the junction V is shortened by 2 bases and J by 3 bases, with 11 bases in between. Measured from the cysteine to the phenylalanine, the CDR3 is 13 residues long. Just the 39-base CDR3 DNA is kept, in frame starting at base 1.

The data derive from a study of blood T cells in healthy people across ages (dated by TCRdb to between 2014 and 2016). In the study overall: In model experiments, roughly one uniquely barcoded TCR beta cDNA molecule per two T cells was captured by template switching. Age-related changes in TCR beta repertoire diversity were measured in the study by deep sequencing normalized with unique cDNA molecular identifiers. The donors were split into four age groups: young (average 16 years), middle-aged (39), aged (more than 60) and long-lived (approximately 89). Two additional independent replicas of 1 million unique cDNA reads from the same blood draw were analyzed for two donors (one aged 18 to 29 and one aged 80 or older). Study-level results and caveats: Because profiling used bulk unsorted PBMCs, naive and antigen-experienced compartments could not be compared conclusively. Observed TCR beta diversity correlated strongly with the percentage of naive T cells measured by flow cytometry. Compared with the aged group, the long-lived group had more naive CD4+ T cells, fewer expanded clones and increased TCR diversity, suggesting age selection. Total diversity estimates from one million sequenced T cells were considered lower bounds and underestimates. The CMV infection status of donors was not known, potentially confounding age-related changes in expanded clonotypes. As age increased, observed TCR beta diversity per million T cells dropped in a roughly linear way, and a significant reduction was already evident by age about 40.

Library preparation was by 5' RACE. Sequencing was performed on an Illumina HiSeq 2500. The second PCR ran for about 6 to 12 cycles and used a J-beta primer mix along with a sample-barcoded 5' primer. A template-switch 5' adaptor carrying 12 random nucleotides introduced a unique molecular identifier onto each TCR beta cDNA molecule. Each sample yielded at least 2.5 million CDR3-containing paired-end reads. The Mint cDNA synthesis kit, primed by a TRBC-specific oligonucleotide, was used to synthesize first-strand cDNA from all RNA. Following uracil-DNA glycosylase treatment, a first 18-cycle PCR with universal primers M1SS and BC2_uni_R was performed on all cDNA. The authors' pipeline ran thus. For normalization, 1 million high-quality reads, each with a distinct molecular identifier, were randomly selected from each sample. Reads sharing molecular identifiers were discarded rather than binned into consensus sequences. MiTCR, run with a Q25 quality threshold and the strictest error-elimination algorithm, handled CDR3 identification, clonotype clustering and error correction. A nonparametric unseen species model with Euler transformation was used to estimate a lower bound on total TCR beta diversity. Using fastp at Q25 and MiXCR, TCRdb reprocessed the public reads and kept productive beta chains. Entries are consolidated by CDR3 protein sequence, retaining the most common genes and DNA. The V and J calls here are based on TCRdb, not the publication. The sample has 800,000 to 1,300,000 distinct CDR3 sequences on record, 25% of them singletons. The ten largest clones represent around 0.7% of the sample.

The same sample was also used in a study of T cells of mothers and their children. As the second study states: The donors were nine systemically healthy Caucasian individuals, made up of three mothers and their six children. cDNA synthesis consumed the entire amount of extracted RNA, loaded at 1.5 ug RNA in each 15 ul reaction. In the second PCR, the M1S primer introduced both the sample barcodes and 2-4 random nucleotides. Each mother yielded over 8.5 million TCR beta CDR3 reads and each child roughly 2.9 million reads. Thymic selection shapes the output of TCR recombination in a similar way in related and unrelated pairs, and inherited differences have a minor effect. Related mother-child pairs always showed normalized repertoire overlap that was slightly higher than in unrelated mother-child pairs, though the difference was never significant. With a sensitivity of 90 to 100 clones per million clonotypes, no persistent microchimeric T cell clones were detected. To look for features that set related mother-child pairs apart from unrelated individuals, the researchers ran deep NGS to compare the TCR beta repertoires of mothers and children. On average, the children were approximately 11 +/- 4 years old, while the mothers were about 40 +/- 4 years old. Libraries were sequenced on Illumina HiSeq 2000 with 100+100 nt paired-end reads after adapter ligation with NEBNext reagents. To prevent cross-contamination, the mother and child libraries were prepared one month apart and sequenced in separate runs. For each donor, between about 500,000 and 2,000,000 distinct TCR beta clonotypes were identified. Naive TCR beta clonotypes were estimated from low-frequency clonotypes matched to each donor's FACS-determined naive share, without sorting.

The sequence came from a girl aged 2 to 10 in good health. The sequence links TRBV20-1 to TRBJ2-7; the D gene is unclear. The specimen was blood. The DNA sequence follows: TGCAGTGCTAGATGTCTGACTGACTACGAGCAGTACTTC. This encodes CSARCLTDYEQYF.